The 15 T cell receptor beta chains reported below all come from one sample, sequenced in a study of T cells in Graves' hyperthyroidism and ophthalmopathy. Amplification yielded TCR beta CDR3 regions, with RNA transcripts as the source. First-round RT-PCR with HTBI primers amplified the TCR CDR3 region. Using its own MiXCR run on the multiplex PCR reads, TCRdb lists one record per CDR3 protein. Seen here are 360,000 or so distinct CDR3 sequences, 15% to 20% observed once, and the top ten hold less than 20%. Sequenced: blood. Receptors originate from a woman aged 40 to 50 with Graves' ophthalmopathy.

This clonotype was detected many times. The chain joins TRBV27 to TRBJ1-2; tentatively, D is TRBD1 (6 bases). This CDR3 comprises 14 residues. Germline assignment: CDR1 MNHEY and CDR2 SMNVEV (reference sequence). The germline V and J ends were trimmed by 5 bases and 5 bases, with 15 bases remaining between them. DNA for the CDR3: TGTGCCAGCAGTACAACAGGGCGTTGGTATGGCTACACCTTC. Its translation is CASSTTGRWYGYTF.

This clonotype was picked up many times. The J gene is TRBJ2-7, the V gene TRBV2; D is possibly TRBD2 (5 bases). This CDR3 has 13 amino acids. The germline CDR1 and CDR2 sequences are SNHLY and FYNNEI. V dropped 6 bases and J dropped 4 bases, with 13 bases sitting between them. The CDR3 DNA sequence: TGTGCCAGCAGGCAGGACGGGAAGTACGAGCAGTACTTC. Amino acids: CASRQDGKYEQYF.

This clonotype was found many times. V is TRBV7-2 and J is TRBJ2-7; D is undetermined. The CDR3 covers 15 residues. Germline V CDR1 and CDR2: SGHTA, FQGNSA. V was clipped by 7 bases and J by 0 bases, with 16 bases between them. This CDR3 reads CASTPSLGASYEQYF. The CDR3 DNA is TGTGCCAGCACTCCTAGTCTGGGCGCCTCCTACGAGCAGTACTTC.

In its sample, this clonotype was seen many times. The chain carries TRBV20-1 and TRBJ2-5, with D hard to call. The CDR3 extends over 13 amino acids. V gave up 2 bases and J gave up 2 bases, with 9 bases separating them. Germline V gene lookup returns CDR1 DFQATT and CDR2 SNEGSKA (reference sequence). CDR3 bases: TGCAGTGCTAGATTCCGAGTTCAAGAGACCCAGTACTTC. This sequence encodes CSARFRVQETQYF.

In its sample, this clonotype was seen many times. The V gene is TRBV20-1, the J gene TRBJ2-5; the match to TRBD1 covers 7 bases. V lost 6 bases, J lost 1 base, and 5 bases stayed unmatched. Germline CDR1 DFQATT, CDR2 SNEGSKA (reference sequence). The CDR3 is 13 residues long. The CDR3 here is CSAAGTAQETQYF. CDR3 DNA sequence: TGCAGTGCCGCTGGGACAGCCCAAGAGACCCAGTACTTC.

J is TRBJ2-7 and V is TRBV6-1; a weak D match, TRBD1 (6 bases). The CDR3 is 16 residues long. V lost 2 bases, J lost 2 bases, and 16 bases lay in between. Germline CDR1 is MNHNS and CDR2 is SASEGT. The CDR3: CASSEPWGLIPYEQYF. CDR3 sequence (DNA): TGTGCCAGCAGTGAACCTTGGGGGCTTATCCCCTACGAGCAGTACTTC.

This clonotype came up a few times. The V and J genes are TRBV5-1 and TRBJ1-2, with 8 bases matching TRBD1. The CDR3 extends over 14 amino acids. Germline V CDR1 and CDR2: SGHRS, YFSETQ. V shed 4 bases and J 3 bases; nucleotides not matched to a gene: 5. CDR3 loop: CASSADRADYGYTF. CDR3 bases: TGCGCCAGCAGCGCGGACAGGGCTGACTATGGCTACACCTTC.

This clonotype was recorded at least ten times. The chain employs TRBV30 and TRBJ2-5; no clear D. This CDR3 spans 11 amino acids. V was pared by 6 bases and J by 2 bases, with 7 bases between. Germline V gene sequence: CDR1 GTSNPN, CDR2 SVGIG (reference sequence). The CDR3 spells CACQEQETQYF. In DNA form, the CDR3 reads TGTGCCTGTCAGGAGCAAGAGACCCAGTACTTC.

This clonotype was found many times. The V call is TRBV7-8, the J call TRBJ2-7, with D possibly being TRBD1 (5 bases). In germline, CDR1 is SGHVS, CDR2 FQNEAQ. This CDR3 comprises 18 residues. V was cut by 1 base and J by 3 bases, with 22 bases left in between. CDR3 sequence (DNA): TGTGCCAGCAGCTTAGTGGCGCCCCGGCAGGGCCCCGGCTACGAGCAGTACTTC. This gives the protein CASSLVAPRQGPGYEQYF. Supplemented by reference TRBV7-8 and TRBJ2-7, the full variable domain reads GAGVSQSPRYKVAKRGQDVALRCDPISGHVSLFWYQQALGQGPEFLTYFQNEAQLDKSGLPSDRFFAERPEGSVSTLKIQRTQQEDSAVYLCASSLVAPRQGPGYEQYFGPGTRLTVT.

This clonotype was seen at least ten times. The CDR3 sequence is CASGLLGGSTYEQYF. The CDR3 nucleotides read TGTGCTAGTGGTTTGTTGGGGGGTTCAACCTACGAGCAGTACTTC. J is TRBJ2-7 and V is TRBV12-5; tentative D call: TRBD2 (6 bases). V was pared by 2 bases and J by 2 bases, with 13 bases between. This CDR3 is built from 15 residues. The V gene's germline CDR1 is LGHNT and CDR2 FRNRAP.

In this sample, this clonotype turned up many times. V and J are TRBV28 and TRBJ1-1; TRBD1 aligns across 7 bases. There are 14 residues in the CDR3. Trimming at V came to 8 bases and at J to 2 bases, leaving 8 bases not matched to a gene. Germline CDR1 MDHEN, CDR2 SYDVKM. The CDR3 protein is CASGATGPNTEAFF. CDR3 nucleotide sequence: TGTGCCAGCGGAGCGACAGGGCCTAACACTGAAGCTTTCTTT.

At least ten counts were recorded for this clonotype. The chain links TRBV6-2 or TRBV6-3 to TRBJ2-7; 7 nucleotides agree with TRBD1. This CDR3 is built from 16 residues. Germline loops: CDR1 MNHEY, CDR2 SVGEGT. V dropped 9 bases and J dropped 0; count of bases not matched to a gene: 14. The CDR3 nucleotides are TGTGCCAGAACCGGCGCCTCCGGACAGGCCTCCTACGAGCAGTACTTC. It encodes CARTGASGQASYEQYF.

The sample holds many counts of this clonotype. The rearrangement joins TRBV5-1 to TRBJ2-4; D possibly corresponds to TRBD2 (5 bases). The V end lost 4 bases, the J end lost 0 bases, and 14 bases lay between the germline ends. The CDR3 runs to 16 residues. Germline CDR1 reads SGHRS; CDR2 reads YFSETQ. Written as DNA, the CDR3 is TGCGCCAGCAGCCCCGCTAGTGGAGGAGCCAAAAACATTCAGTACTTC. It yields the protein CASSPASGGAKNIQYF.

The table lists this clonotype with many counts. V is TRBV30 and J is TRBJ1-1; TRBD1 matches 7 bases. With 3 bases clipped from V and 4 bases from J, the junction kept 5 bases outside the gene matches. The germline V gene encodes CDR1 GTSNPN and CDR2 SVGIG (reference sequence). The CDR3 totals 13 residues. The CDR3 loop is CAWRRGQTTEAFF. The DNA for the CDR3 is TGTGCCTGGAGGAGGGGGCAGACCACTGAAGCTTTCTTT.

This clonotype was seen ten or more times. The rearrangement joins TRBV27 to TRBJ1-1, with no clear D. This CDR3 region has 15 residues. The ends were cut back, 5 bases at V and 4 bases at J, with 17 bases in the middle. Germline CDR1 is MNHEY and CDR2 is SMNVEV (reference sequence). In DNA, the CDR3 is TGTGCCAGCAGTATCAGGACGGCTGGAGGCACTGAAGCTTTCTTT. This codes for CASSIRTAGGTEAFF.